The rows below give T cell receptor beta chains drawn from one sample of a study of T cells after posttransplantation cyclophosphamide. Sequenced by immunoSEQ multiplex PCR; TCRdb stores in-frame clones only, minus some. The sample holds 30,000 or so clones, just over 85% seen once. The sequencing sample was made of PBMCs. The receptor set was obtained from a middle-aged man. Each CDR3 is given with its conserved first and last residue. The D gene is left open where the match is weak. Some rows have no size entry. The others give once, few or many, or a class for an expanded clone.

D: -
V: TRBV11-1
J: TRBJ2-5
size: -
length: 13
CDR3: CASSFGTQETQYF
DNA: TGTGCCAGCAGCTTTGGGACTCAAGAGACCCAGTACTTC

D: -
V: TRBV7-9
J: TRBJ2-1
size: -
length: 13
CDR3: CASSLGFIDEQFF
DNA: TGTGCCAGCAGCTTAGGTTTCATAGATGAGCAGTTCTTC

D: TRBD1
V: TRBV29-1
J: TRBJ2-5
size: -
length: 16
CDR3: CSVGSTLTGVIETQYF
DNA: TGCAGCGTTGGCTCTACGCTGACAGGGGTTATCGAGACCCAGTACTTC

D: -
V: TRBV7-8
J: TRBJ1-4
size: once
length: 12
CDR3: CASSLGLGELFF
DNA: TGTGCCAGCAGCTTAGGTCTAGGAGAACTGTTTTTT

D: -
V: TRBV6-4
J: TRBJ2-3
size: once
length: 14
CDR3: CASSAQGGTDTQYF
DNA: TGTGCCAGCAGTGCACAGGGTGGGACAGATACGCAGTATTTT

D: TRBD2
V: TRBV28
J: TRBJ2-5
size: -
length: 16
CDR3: CASSLGSRLAGPTQYF
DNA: TGTGCCAGCAGTTTAGGGTCCAGGCTAGCGGGGCCGACCCAGTACTTC

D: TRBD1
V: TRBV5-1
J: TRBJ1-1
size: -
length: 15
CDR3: CASSFVGGSGTEAFF
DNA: TGCGCCAGCAGCTTCGTAGGGGGCTCGGGCACTGAAGCTTTCTTT

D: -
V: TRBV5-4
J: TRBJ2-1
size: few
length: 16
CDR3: CASSPGGAASYNEQFF
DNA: TGTGCCAGCAGCCCTGGTGGGGCGGCTTCCTACAATGAGCAGTTCTTC

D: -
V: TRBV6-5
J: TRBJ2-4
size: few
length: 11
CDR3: CASSYKGIQYF
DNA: TGTGCCAGCAGTTACAAGGGGATTCAGTACTTC

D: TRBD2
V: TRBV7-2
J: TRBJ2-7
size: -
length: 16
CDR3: CASSLSRRESSYEQYF
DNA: TGTGCCAGCAGCTTATCCCGGCGGGAGAGCTCCTACGAGCAGTACTTC

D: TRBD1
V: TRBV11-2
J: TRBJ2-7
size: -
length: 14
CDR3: CASSLFDRGGEQYF
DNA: TGTGCCAGCAGTCTTTTCGACAGGGGGGGCGAGCAGTACTTC

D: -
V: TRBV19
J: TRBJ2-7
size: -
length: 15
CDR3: CASSIRDSLAYEQYF
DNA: TGTGCCAGTAGTATTCGTGACAGCCTAGCCTACGAGCAGTACTTC

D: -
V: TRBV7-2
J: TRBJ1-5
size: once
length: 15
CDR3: CASRTEKYSNQPQHF
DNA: TGTGCCAGCAGGACGGAGAAATATAGCAATCAGCCCCAGCATTTT

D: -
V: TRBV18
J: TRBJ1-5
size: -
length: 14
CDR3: CASSTTAGNQPQHF
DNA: TGTGCCAGCTCAACCACAGCGGGCAATCAGCCCCAGCATTTT

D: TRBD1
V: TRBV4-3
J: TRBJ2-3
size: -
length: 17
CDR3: CASSQEYGQGLTDTQYF
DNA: TGCGCCAGCAGCCAAGAGTACGGACAGGGGTTGACAGATACGCAGTATTTT

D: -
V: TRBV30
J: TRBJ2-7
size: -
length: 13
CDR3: CAWSVQRALISYF
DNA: TGTGCCTGGAGTGTACAGAGGGCCCTCATCTCGTACTTC